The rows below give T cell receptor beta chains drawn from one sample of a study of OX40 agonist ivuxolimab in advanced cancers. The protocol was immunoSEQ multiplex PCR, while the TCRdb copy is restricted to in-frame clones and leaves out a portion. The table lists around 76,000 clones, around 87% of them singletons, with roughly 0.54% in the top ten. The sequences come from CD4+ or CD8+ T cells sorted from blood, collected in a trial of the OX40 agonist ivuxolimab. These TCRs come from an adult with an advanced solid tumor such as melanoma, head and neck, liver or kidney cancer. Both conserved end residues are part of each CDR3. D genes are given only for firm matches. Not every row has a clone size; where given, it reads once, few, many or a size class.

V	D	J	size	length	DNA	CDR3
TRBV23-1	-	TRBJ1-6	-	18	TGCGCCAGCAGTCAATTTGGTGAGTGGAACAGGGTTAATTCACCCCTCCACTTT	CASSQFGEWNRVNSPLHF
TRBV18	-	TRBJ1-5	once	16	TGTGCCAGCTCATCCGAGCTCAATCTGCGCAATCAGCCCCAGCATTTT	CASSSELNLRNQPQHF
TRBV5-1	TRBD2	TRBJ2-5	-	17	TGCGCCAGCAGCTTCAATAGTGCTAGCGGGGGGCAAGAGACCCAGTACTTC	CASSFNSASGGQETQYF
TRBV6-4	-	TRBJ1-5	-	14	TGTGCCAGCAAGAATGTTGGTAGCAATCAGCCCCAGCATTTT	CASKNVGSNQPQHF
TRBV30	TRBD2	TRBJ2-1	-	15	TGTGCCTGGACCCCGACTAGCGGGGGGTACAATGAGCAGTTCTTC	CAWTPTSGGYNEQFF
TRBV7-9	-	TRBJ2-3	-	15	TGTGCCAGCAGCCCGGACAGTACTAGCACAGATACGCAGTATTTT	CASSPDSTSTDTQYF
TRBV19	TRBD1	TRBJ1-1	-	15	TGTGCCAGTAGTATAGATCTCCGACAGGGCACTGAAGCTTTCTTT	CASSIDLRQGTEAFF
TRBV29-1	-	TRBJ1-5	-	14	TGCAGCGTTGGGGGCGGCAGCAGTAATCAGCCCCAGCATTTT	CSVGGGSSNQPQHF
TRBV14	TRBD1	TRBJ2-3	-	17	TGTGCCAGCAGCCAAGATCCGAGGGGACAGGGACGAGATACGCAGTATTTT	CASSQDPRGQGRDTQYF
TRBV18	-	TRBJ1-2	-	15	TGTGCCAGCTCACCGTCACGGGGGGCGCGGTATGGCTACACCTTC	CASSPSRGARYGYTF
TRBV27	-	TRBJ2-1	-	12	TGTGCCAGCAGTTTGGTCGGGAATGAGCAGTTCTTC	CASSLVGNEQFF
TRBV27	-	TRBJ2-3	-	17	TGTGCCAGCGGCAGTATGTGGGCCAGGCGGCGTGGTGATACGCAGTATTTT	CASGSMWARRRGDTQYF
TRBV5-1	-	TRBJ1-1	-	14	TGCGCCAGCAGCTTGGGGGGGACGAACACTGAAGCTTTCTTT	CASSLGGTNTEAFF
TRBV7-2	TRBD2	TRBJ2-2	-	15	TGTGCCAGCCGTCGGCTAGCGGGTTACACCGGGGAGCTGTTTTTT	CASRRLAGYTGELFF
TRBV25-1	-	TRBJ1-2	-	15	TGTGCCAGCAGTGTTTCCAGGGAAGTTTTTGAGGGCTACACCTTC	CASSVSREVFEGYTF
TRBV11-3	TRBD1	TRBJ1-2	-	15	TGTGCCAGCAGCTTGGACAGGGTATCGAACTATGGCTACACCTTC	CASSLDRVSNYGYTF
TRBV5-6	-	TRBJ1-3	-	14	TGTGCCAGCAGCGGCACAATTTCTGGAAACACCATATATTTT	CASSGTISGNTIYF
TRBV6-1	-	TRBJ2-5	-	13	TGTGCCAGCATCCGAGGAGGGCTGGAGACCCAGTACTTC	CASIRGGLETQYF
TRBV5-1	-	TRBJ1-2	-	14	TGCGCCAGCAGCTTGCAGGGGCCAGCGGATGGCTACACCTTC	CASSLQGPADGYTF
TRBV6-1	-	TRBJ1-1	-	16	TGTGCCAGCAGTGAGGACCCCGGGCAGGGCGGCACTGAAGCTTTCTTT	CASSEDPGQGGTEAFF
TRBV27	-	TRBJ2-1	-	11	TGTGCCAGCAGTTTAAGGATCGAGCAGTTCTTC	CASSLRIEQFF
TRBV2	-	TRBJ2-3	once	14	TGTGCCAGCAGTCGCCAGGCGTTCACAGATACGCAGTATTTT	CASSRQAFTDTQYF
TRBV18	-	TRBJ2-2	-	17	TGTGCCAGCTCACCTGGGCCCCGGACAGCCGGCACCGGGGAGCTGTTTTTT	CASSPGPRTAGTGELFF
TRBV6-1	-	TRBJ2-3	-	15	TGTGCCAGCAGTGAAACCGTGCGAACGACAGATACGCAGTATTTT	CASSETVRTTDTQYF
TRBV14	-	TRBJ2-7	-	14	TGTGCCAGCAGCCAAGTTTCCTCAAGTGTCGAGCAGTACTTC	CASSQVSSSVEQYF
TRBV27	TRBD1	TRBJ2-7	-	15	TGTGCCAGCAGTTTACGGGGGACAGGGCCCTACGAGCAGTACTTC	CASSLRGTGPYEQYF
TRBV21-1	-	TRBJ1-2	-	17	TGTGCCAGCAGCAAAGGACAGACACTCTATTCCAACTATGGCTACACCTTC	CASSKGQTLYSNYGYTF
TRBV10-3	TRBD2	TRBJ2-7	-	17	TGTGCCATCAGTGAGTATCCGACTAGCGGACCCTCCTACGAGCAGTACTTC	CAISEYPTSGPSYEQYF
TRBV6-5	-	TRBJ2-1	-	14	TGTGCCAGCAGTTCCGACCATCGCATCAATGAGCAGTTCTTC	CASSSDHRINEQFF
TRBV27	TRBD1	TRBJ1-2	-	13	TGTGCCAGCAGTTTTTCGACAGGGGATGGCTACACCTTC	CASSFSTGDGYTF
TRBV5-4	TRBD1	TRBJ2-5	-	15	TGTGCCAGCAGCTTGGCGAGGACAGGGATGGAGACCCAGTACTTC	CASSLARTGMETQYF
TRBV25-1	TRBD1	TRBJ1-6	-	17	TGTGCCACCCTGGACAGGGGTAGGGTTCAGGGTTGTTCACCCCTCCACTTT	CATLDRGRVQGCSPLHF
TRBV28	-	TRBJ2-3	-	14	TGTGCCAGCAGGACCCCAGGGACCACAGATACGCAGTATTTT	CASRTPGTTDTQYF
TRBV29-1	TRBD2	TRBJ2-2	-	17	TGCAGCGTTGACACTAGCGGGAGGACAGGGAACACCGGGGAGCTGTTTTTT	CSVDTSGRTGNTGELFF
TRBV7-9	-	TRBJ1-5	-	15	TGTGCCAGCAGCCACTCCCGACATGCCCGGCAGCCCCAGCATTTT	CASSHSRHARQPQHF
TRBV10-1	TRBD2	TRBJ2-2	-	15	TGCGCCAGCAGTGCCCAGCGGGAGGGGACCGGGGAGCTGTTTTTT	CASSAQREGTGELFF
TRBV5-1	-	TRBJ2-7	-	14	TGCGCCAGCAGGACGACCCGGGACTCCTACGAGCAGTACTTC	CASRTTRDSYEQYF
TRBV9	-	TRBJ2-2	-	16	TGTGCCAGCAGCGTAGCTGGGGCCGCGGACACCGGGGAGCTGTTTTTT	CASSVAGAADTGELFF
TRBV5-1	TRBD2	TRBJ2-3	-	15	TGCGCCAGCAGCTTTACTAGCGGGCGCACAGATACGCAGTATTTT	CASSFTSGRTDTQYF
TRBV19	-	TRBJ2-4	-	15	TGTGCCAGTAGTAAGCTGGTGGGTACCAAAAACATTCAGTACTTC	CASSKLVGTKNIQYF
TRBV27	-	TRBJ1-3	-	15	TGTGCCAGCAGTTTAGGTGGGGACACAGGAAACACCATATATTTT	CASSLGGDTGNTIYF
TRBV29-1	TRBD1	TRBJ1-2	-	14	TGCAGCGTGGGAACAGGGGTCGATGTGGGAGGCTACACCTTC	CSVGTGVDVGGYTF
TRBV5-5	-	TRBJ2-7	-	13	TGTGCCAGCAGCCCCCTGGACGACAGGGAGCAGTACTTC	CASSPLDDREQYF
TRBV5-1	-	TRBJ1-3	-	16	TGCGCCAGCAGCTTGGTGTCCCGAGGCTCTGGAAACACCATATATTTT	CASSLVSRGSGNTIYF
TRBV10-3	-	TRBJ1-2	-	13	TGTGCCATCAGTCAGGGTACTAACTATGGCTACACCTTC	CAISQGTNYGYTF
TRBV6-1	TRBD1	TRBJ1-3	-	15	TGTGCCAGCAGTCGCGGGGACAGGATCGGAAACACCATATATTTT	CASSRGDRIGNTIYF
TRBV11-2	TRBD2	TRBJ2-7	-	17	TGTGCCAGCAGCTTGAGTTACCTAGCGGGCCGGACCTACGAGCAGTACTTC	CASSLSYLAGRTYEQYF
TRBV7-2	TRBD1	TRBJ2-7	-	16	TGTGCCAGCAGCCCCCGGACAGGGGGGGTCTCCTACGAGCAGTACTTC	CASSPRTGGVSYEQYF